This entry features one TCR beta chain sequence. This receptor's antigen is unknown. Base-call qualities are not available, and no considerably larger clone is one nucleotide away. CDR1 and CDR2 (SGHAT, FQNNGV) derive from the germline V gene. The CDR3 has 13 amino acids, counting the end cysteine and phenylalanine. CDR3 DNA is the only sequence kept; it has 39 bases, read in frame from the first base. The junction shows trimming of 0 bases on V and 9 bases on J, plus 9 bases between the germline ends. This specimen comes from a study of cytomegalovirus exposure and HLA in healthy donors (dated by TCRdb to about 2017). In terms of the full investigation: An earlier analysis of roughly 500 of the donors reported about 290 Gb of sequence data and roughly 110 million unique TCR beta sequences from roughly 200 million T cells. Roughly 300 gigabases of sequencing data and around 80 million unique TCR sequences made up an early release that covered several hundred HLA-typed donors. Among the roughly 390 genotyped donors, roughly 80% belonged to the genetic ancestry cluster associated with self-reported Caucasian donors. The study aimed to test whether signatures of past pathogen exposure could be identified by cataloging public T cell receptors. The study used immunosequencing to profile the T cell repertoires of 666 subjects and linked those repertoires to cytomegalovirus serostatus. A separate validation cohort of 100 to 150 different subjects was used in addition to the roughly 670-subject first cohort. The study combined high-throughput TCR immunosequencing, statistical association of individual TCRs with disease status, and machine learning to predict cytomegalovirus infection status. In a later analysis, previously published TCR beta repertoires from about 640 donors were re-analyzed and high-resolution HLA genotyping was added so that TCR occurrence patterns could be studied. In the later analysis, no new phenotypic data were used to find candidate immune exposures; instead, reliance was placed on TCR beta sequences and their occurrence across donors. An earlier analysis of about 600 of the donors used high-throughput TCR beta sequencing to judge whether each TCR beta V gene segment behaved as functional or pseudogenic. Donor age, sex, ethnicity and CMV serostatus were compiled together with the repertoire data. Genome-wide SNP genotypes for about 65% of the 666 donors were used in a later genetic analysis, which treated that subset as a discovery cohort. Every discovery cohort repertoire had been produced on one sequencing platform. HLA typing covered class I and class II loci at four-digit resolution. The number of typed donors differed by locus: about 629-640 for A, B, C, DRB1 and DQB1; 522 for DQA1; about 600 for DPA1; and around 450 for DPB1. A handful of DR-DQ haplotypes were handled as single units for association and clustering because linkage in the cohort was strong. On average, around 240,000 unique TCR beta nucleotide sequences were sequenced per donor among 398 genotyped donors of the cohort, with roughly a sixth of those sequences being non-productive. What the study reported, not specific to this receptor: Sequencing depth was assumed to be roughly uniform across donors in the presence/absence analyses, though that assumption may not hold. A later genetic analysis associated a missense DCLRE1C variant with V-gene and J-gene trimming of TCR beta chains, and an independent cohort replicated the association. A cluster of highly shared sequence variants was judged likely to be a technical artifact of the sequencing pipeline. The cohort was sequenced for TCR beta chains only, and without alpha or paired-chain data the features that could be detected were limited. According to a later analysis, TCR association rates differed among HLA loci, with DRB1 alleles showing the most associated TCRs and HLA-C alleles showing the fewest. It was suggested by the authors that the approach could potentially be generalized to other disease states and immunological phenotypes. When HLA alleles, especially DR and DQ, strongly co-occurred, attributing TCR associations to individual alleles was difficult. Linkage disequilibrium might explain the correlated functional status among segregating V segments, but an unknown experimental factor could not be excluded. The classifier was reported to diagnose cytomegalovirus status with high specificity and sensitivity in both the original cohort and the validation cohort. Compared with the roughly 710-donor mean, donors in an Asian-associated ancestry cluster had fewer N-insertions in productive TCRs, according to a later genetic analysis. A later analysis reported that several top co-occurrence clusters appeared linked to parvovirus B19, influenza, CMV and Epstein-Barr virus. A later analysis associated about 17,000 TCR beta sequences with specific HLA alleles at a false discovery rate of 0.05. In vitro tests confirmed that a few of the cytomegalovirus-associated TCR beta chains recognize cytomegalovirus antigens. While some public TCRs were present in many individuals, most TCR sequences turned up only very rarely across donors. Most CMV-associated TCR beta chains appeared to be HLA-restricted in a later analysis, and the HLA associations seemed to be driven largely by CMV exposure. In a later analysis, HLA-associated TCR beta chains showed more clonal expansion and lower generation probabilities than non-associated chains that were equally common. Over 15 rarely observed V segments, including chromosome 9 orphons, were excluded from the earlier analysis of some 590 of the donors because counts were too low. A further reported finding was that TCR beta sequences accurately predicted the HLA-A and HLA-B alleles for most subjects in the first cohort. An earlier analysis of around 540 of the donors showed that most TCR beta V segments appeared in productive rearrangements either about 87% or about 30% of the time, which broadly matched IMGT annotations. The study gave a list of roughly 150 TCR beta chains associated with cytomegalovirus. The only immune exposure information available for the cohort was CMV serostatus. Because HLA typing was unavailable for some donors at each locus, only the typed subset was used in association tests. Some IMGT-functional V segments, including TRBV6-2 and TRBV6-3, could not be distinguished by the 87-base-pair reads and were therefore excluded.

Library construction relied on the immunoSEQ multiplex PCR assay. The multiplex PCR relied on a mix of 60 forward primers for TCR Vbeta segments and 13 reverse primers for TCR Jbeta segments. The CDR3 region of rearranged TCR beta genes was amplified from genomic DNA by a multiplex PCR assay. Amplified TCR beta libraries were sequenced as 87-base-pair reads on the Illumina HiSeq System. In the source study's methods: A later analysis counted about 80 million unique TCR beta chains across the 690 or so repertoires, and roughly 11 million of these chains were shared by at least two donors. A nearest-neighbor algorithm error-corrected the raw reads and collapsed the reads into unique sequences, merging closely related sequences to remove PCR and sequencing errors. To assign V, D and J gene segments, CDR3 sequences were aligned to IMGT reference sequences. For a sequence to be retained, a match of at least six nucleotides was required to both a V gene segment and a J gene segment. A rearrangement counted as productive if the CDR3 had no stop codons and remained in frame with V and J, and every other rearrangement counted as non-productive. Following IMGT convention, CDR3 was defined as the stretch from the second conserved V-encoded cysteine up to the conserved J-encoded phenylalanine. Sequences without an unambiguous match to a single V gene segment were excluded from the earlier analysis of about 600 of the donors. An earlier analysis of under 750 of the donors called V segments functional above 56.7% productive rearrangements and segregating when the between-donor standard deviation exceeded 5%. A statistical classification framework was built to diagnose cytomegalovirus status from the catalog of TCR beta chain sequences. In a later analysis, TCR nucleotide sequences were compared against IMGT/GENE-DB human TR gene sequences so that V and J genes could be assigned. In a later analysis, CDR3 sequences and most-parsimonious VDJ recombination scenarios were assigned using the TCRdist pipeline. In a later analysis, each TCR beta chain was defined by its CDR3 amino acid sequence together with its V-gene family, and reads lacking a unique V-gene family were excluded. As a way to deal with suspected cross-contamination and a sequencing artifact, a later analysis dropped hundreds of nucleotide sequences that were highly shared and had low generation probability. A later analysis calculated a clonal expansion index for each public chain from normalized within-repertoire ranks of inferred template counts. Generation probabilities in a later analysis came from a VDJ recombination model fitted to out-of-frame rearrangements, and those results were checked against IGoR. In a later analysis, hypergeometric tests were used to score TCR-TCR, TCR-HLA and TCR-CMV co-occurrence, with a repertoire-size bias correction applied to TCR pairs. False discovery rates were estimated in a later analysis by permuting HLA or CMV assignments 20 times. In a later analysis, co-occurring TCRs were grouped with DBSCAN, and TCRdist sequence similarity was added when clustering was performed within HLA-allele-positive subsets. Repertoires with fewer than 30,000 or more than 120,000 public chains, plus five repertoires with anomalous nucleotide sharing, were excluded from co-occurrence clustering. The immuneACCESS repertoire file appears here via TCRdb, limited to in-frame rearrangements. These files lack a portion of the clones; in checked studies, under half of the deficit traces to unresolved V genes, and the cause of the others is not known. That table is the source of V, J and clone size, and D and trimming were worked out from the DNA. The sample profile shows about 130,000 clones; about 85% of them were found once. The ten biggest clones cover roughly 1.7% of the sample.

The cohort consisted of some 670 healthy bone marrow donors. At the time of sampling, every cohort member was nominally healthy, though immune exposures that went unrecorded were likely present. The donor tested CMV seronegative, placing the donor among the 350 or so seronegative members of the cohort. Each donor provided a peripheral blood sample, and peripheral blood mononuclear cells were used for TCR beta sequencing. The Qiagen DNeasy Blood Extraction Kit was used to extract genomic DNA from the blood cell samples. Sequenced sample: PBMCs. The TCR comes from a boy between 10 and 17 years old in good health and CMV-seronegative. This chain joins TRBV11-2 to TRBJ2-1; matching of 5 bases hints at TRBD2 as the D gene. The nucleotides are TGTGCCAGCAGCTTAGAGACGGGAAGTGAGCAGTTCTTC. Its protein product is CASSLETGSEQFF.